Here is one T cell receptor beta chain with its context. Its antigen is not identified. The data belong to a study of a mutant IDH1 vaccine in newly diagnosed glioma. This sample's time point: week 23, last vaccination. It was 300 ug of mutant IDH1 20-mer peptide that made up each vaccine dose, given with topical imiquimod. Method: immunoSEQ multiplex PCR; TCRdb's copy keeps in-frame clones and lacks some. The data contain about 65,000 clones, approximately 85% of them singletons. The germline gives CDR1 SGHAT, CDR2 FQNNGV. There are 15 residues in the CDR3. Between the trimmed V and J ends, which lost 5 bases and 1 base, there was a span of 14 bases.

The source of this sequence is a man aged 25 to 45 with glioma. V is TRBV11-2 and J is TRBJ1-1; the D gene is possibly TRBD1 (6 bases). The specimen was PBMCs, collected from a glioma patient whose treatment included an IDH1 peptide vaccine. The chain's CDR3 is CASSPQPTGNTEAFF. Written as DNA, the CDR3 is TGTGCCAGCAGCCCCCAGCCGACAGGGAACACTGAAGCTTTCTTT. The whole variable domain, remainder taken from reference TRBV11-2 and TRBJ1-1, is EAGVAQSPRYKIIEKRQSVAFWCNPISGHATLYWYQQILGQGPKLLIQFQNNGVVDDSQLPKDRFSAERLKGVDSTLKIQPAKLEDSAVYLCASSPQPTGNTEAFFGQGTRLTVV.